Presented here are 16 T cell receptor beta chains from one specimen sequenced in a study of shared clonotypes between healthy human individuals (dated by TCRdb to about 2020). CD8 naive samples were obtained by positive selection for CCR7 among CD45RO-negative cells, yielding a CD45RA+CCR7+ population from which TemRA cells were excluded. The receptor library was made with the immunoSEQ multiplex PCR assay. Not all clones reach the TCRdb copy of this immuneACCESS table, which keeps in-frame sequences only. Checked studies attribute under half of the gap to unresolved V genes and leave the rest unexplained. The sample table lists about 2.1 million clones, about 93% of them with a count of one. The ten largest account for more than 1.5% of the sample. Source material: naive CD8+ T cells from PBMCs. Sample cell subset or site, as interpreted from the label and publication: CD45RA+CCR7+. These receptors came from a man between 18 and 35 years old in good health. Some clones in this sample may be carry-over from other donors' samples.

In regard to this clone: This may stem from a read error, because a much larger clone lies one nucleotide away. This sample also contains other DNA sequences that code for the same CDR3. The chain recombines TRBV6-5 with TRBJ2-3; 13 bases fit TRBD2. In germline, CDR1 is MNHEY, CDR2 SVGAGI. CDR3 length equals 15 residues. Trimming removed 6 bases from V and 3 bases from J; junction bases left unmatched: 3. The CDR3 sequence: CASSRLAGGTDTQYF. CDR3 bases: TGTGCCAGCAGCCGACTAGCGGGAGGAACAGATACGCAGTATTTT.

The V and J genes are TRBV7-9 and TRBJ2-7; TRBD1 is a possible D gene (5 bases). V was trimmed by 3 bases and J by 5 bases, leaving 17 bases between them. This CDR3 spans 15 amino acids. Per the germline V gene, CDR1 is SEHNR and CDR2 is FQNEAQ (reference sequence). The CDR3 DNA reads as TGTGCCAGCAGCTTTATTTCAGGGCCCTGGGACGAGCAGTACTTC. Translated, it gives CASSFISGPWDEQYF.

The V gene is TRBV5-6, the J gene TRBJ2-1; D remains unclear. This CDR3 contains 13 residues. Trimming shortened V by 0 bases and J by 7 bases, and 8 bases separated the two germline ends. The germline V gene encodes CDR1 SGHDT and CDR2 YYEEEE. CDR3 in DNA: TGTGCCAGCAGCTTGGGGCTTTTTAATGAGCAGTTCTTC. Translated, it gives CASSLGLFNEQFF.

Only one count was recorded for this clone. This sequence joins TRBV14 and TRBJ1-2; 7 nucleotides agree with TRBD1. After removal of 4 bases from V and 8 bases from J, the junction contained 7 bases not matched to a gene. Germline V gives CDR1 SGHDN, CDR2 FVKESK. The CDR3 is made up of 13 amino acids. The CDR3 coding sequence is TGTGCCAGCAGCCCCGACAGGGAGGGGGGCTACACCTTC. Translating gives CASSPDREGGYTF.

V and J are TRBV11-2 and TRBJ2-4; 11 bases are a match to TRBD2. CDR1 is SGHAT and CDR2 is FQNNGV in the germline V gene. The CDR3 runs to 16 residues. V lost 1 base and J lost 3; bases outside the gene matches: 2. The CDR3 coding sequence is TGTGCCAGCAGCTTAGGACTAGCGGGAATCAAAAACATTCAGTACTTC. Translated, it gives CASSLGLAGIKNIQYF.

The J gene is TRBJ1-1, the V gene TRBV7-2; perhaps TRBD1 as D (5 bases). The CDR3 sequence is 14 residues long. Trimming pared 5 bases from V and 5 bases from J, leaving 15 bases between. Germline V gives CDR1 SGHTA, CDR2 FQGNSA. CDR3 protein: CASSQPRGATEAFF. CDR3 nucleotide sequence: TGTGCCAGCAGCCAGCCAAGAGGGGCGACTGAAGCTTTCTTT. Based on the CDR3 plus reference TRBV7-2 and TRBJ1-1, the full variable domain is GAGVSQSPSNKVTEKGKDVELRCDPISGHTALYWYRQSLGQGLEFLIYFQGNSAPDKSGLPSDRFSAERTGGSVSTLTIQRTQQEDSAVYLCASSQPRGATEAFFGQGTRLTVV.

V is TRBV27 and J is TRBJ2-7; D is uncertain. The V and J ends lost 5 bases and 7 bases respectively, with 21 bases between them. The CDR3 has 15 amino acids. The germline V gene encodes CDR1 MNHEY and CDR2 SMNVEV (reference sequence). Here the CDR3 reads CASSARGPGSREQYF. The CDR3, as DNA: TGTGCCAGCAGTGCTAGAGGACCTGGGTCTAGGGAGCAGTACTTC.

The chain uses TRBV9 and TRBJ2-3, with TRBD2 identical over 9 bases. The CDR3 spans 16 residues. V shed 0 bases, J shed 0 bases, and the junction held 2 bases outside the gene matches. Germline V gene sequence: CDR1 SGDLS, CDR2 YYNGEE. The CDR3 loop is CASSVGTSVSTDTQYF. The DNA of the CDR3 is TGTGCCAGCAGCGTAGGGACTAGCGTTAGCACAGATACGCAGTATTTT.

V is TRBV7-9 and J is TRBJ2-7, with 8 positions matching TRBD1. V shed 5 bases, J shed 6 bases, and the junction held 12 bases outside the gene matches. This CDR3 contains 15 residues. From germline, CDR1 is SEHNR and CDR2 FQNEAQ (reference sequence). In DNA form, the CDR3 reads TGTGCCAGCAGCCCCGGGACAGGCACCCCTGGCGAGCAGTACTTC. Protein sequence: CASSPGTGTPGEQYF.

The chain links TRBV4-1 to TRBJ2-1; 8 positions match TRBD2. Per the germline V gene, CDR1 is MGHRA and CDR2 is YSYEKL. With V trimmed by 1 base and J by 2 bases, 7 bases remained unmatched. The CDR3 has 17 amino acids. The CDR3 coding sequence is TGCGCCAGCAGCCAAGGCGTCGCGGGAGGCCCCTACAATGAGCAGTTCTTC. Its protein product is CASSQGVAGGPYNEQFF.

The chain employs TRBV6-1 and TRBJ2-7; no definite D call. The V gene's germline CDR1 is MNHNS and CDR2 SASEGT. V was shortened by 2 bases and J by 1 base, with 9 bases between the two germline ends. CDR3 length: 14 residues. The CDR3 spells CASSEKRSSYEQYF. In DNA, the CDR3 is TGTGCCAGCAGTGAAAAACGGTCATCCTACGAGCAGTACTTC.

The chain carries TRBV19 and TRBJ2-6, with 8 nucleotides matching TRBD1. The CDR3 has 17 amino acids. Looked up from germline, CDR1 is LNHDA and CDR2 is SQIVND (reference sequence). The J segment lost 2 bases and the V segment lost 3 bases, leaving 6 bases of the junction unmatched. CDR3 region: CASSIMAGGTGANVLTF. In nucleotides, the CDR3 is TGTGCCAGTAGTATTATGGCAGGGGGCACTGGGGCCAACGTCCTGACTTTC.

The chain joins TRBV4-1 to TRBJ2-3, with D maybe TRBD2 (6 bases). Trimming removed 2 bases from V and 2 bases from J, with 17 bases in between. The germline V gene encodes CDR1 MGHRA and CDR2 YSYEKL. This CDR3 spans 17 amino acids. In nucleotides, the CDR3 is TGCGCCAGCAGCCAAACGAAAAGAGGACTATACACAGATACGCAGTATTTT. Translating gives CASSQTKRGLYTDTQYF.

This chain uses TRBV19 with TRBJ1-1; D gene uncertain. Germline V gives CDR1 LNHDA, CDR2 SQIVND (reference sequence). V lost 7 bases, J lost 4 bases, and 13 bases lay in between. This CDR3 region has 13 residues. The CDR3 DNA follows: TGTGCCAGTATGGGAATATCAGGCACTGAAGCTTTCTTT. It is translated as CASMGISGTEAFF.

CDR3 nucleotides: TGCGCCAGCAGCTTCTTGGCCGGGGATGAGCAGTTCTTC. It encodes CASSFLAGDEQFF. The chain uses TRBV5-1 and TRBJ2-1, with a tentative D call TRBD2 (5 bases). CDR3 size: 13 residues. The ends were cut back, 2 bases at V and 8 bases at J, with 11 bases in the middle. Per the germline V gene, CDR1 is SGHRS and CDR2 is YFSETQ.

The DNA for the CDR3 is TGTGCCAGCAGCCAGGGACCCGGCACCTACGAGCAGTACTTC. Its translation: CASSQGPGTYEQYF. V gene TRBV5-6 combines with J gene TRBJ2-7, with D possibly being TRBD1 or TRBD2 (5 bases each). V dropped 4 bases and J dropped 2 bases, with 13 bases sitting between them. Germline CDR1 reads SGHDT; CDR2 reads YYEEEE. CDR3 length equals 14 residues.